This TCR beta chain emerged from a study of blood T cells in healthy people across ages (dated by TCRdb to the mid-2010s). With regard to the full study: Template switching captured roughly one uniquely barcoded TCR beta cDNA molecule per two T cells in model experiments. To avoid experimental bias, donors of different ages were randomly spread across the sequencing lanes. Age-related changes in TCR beta repertoire diversity were measured in the study by deep sequencing normalized with unique cDNA molecular identifiers. The donors were divided into four age groups: young (average roughly 15 years), middle-aged (over 35), aged (about 62) and long-lived (more than 75). Two additional independent replicas of 1 million unique cDNA reads from the same blood draw were analyzed for two donors (one aged 18 to 30 and one aged 80 or older). Results and caveats for the whole study, not just this receptor: Estimates of total diversity based on one million sequenced T cells were considered lower bounds and underestimates. There was a strong correlation between observed TCR beta diversity and the percentage of naive T cells measured by flow cytometry. Compared with the aged group, the long-lived group had more naive CD4+ T cells, fewer expanded clones and increased TCR diversity, a pattern suggesting age selection. Observed TCR beta diversity per million T cells fell roughly linearly with age, and a significant reduction was already apparent by age about 38. Since profiling was done on bulk unsorted PBMCs, naive and antigen-experienced compartments could not be conclusively compared. The CMV infection status of donors was not known, potentially confounding age-related changes in expanded clonotypes.

The CDR3 sequence holds 14 residues, the cysteine and phenylalanine included. Here the CDR3 DNA is all that survives: 42 bases in frame from base 1. CDR1 and CDR2 are read off the germline V gene as SQVTM and ANQGSEA. V is pared back by 2 bases and J by 1 base, with 8 bases lying between the germline termini. The donors were a few dozen Caucasian individuals from Russia, aged 6 to 90 years, who were systemically healthy. Each donor gave ten milliliters of peripheral blood, drawn into EDTA-treated Vacutainer tubes. Ficoll-Paque density-gradient centrifugation was used to isolate PBMCs, with at least 7 million per sample. Total RNA, at least 6 micrograms per sample, was extracted from PBMCs with Trizol reagent. The percentages of naive CD45RAhigh/CD27high T cells were determined by flow cytometry on a PBMC aliquot from every donor. Turning to this clonotype: No cognate antigen has been identified for it. The sample holds no much larger clone one base away, and base qualities are not on file.

Libraries were made using 5' RACE. The sequencer listed for this sample is Illumina HiSeq 2500. A second PCR of roughly 6 to 12 cycles was performed with a sample-barcoded 5' primer and a J-beta primer mix. A template-switch 5' adaptor carrying 12 random nucleotides introduced a unique molecular identifier onto each TCR beta cDNA molecule. At least 3 million CDR3-containing paired-end reads were obtained from each sample. First-strand cDNA synthesis was performed from all RNA using the Mint cDNA synthesis kit, with priming by a TRBC-specific oligonucleotide. All cDNA was treated with uracil-DNA glycosylase and then went through a first 18-cycle PCR with the universal primers M1SS and BC2_uni_R. On the authors' methods: Each sample was normalized by randomly selecting 1 million high-quality reads, each carrying a distinct molecular identifier. Reads with shared molecular identifiers were discarded instead of being binned into consensus sequences. CDR3 identification, clonotype clustering and error correction used MiTCR with a Q25 quality threshold and the strictest error-elimination algorithm. A nonparametric unseen species model using Euler transformation provided a lower-bound estimate of total TCR beta diversity. In TCRdb, the public reads were trimmed at Q25 with fastp and aligned with MiXCR, with productive beta chains retained. Every distinct CDR3 protein forms one entry, paired with its most common genes and DNA. TCRdb, not the authors, supplied the V and J calls. For this sample the table gives about 640,000 distinct CDR3 sequences, of which over 40% were detected only once. The ten largest clones add up to around 30% of the sample.

This TCR came from a man older than 75 in good health. The chain employs TRBV29-1 and TRBJ2-2, with TRBD2 as a weak D call on 5 bases. Specimen: blood. Here is the DNA: TGCAGCGTTGAATTGGGGAGGAACACCGGGGAGCTGTTTTTT. The resulting protein is CSVELGRNTGELFF.